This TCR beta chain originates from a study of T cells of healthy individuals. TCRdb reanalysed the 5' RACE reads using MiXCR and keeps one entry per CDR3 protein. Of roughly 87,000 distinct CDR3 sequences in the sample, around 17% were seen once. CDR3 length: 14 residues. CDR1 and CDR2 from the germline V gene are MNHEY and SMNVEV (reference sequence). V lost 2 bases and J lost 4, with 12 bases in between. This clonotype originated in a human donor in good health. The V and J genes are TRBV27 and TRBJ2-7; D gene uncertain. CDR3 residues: CASSLHGKLYEQYF. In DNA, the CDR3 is TGTGCCAGCAGTTTACATGGGAAGTTGTACGAGCAGTACTTC.